This is a list of T cell receptor beta chains from one sample in a study of blood T cell repertoires in COVID-19. Measured with immunoSEQ multiplex PCR; TCRdb has only the in-frame clones, and not every one. The top ten clones hold 3.5% to 4% of a sample with about 250,000 clones, just under 90% of them seen once. The sequencing input was PBMCs or T cells enriched from blood (not recorded which). The receptors here all came from a young woman with acute COVID-19. Each CDR3 is given with its conserved first and last residue. D genes are given only for firm matches. Part of the rows lack a size; the others show once, few, many or a class for expanded clones.

>few|TRBV25-1|-|TRBJ1-5
CASSEYGGNQPQHF
TGTGCCAGCAGTGAATATGGAGGGAATCAGCCCCAGCATTTT
>-|TRBV6-5|-|TRBJ2-4
CASRSWSKNIQYF
TGTGCCAGCAGGAGTTGGTCTAAAAACATTCAGTACTTC
>-|TRBV11-3|TRBD1|TRBJ2-2
CASSRGQGDTGELFF
TGTGCCAGCAGCAGGGGACAGGGGGACACCGGGGAGCTGTTTTTT
>-|TRBV5-1|TRBD2|TRBJ2-7
CASSPSGGLSYEQYF
TGCGCCAGCAGCCCTAGCGGGGGGCTGTCCTACGAGCAGTACTTC
>-|TRBV27|TRBD2|TRBJ2-7
CASSPKRGPWYEQYF
TGTGCCAGCAGTCCCAAGCGGGGCCCTTGGTACGAGCAGTACTTC
>-|TRBV2|TRBD1|TRBJ1-5
CASRRDRGSNQPQHF
TGTGCCAGCAGGCGGGACAGGGGCAGCAATCAGCCCCAGCATTTT
>-|TRBV7-2|-|TRBJ1-2
CASSPPQINYGYTF
TGTGCCAGCAGCCCACCTCAGATTAACTATGGCTACACCTTC
>-|TRBV3-1/TRBV3-2|-|TRBJ2-7
CASSQDTLTGPNTYEQYF
TGTGCCAGCAGCCAAGATACCTTGACAGGTCCAAATACCTACGAGCAGTACTTC
>-|TRBV2|TRBD1|TRBJ1-6
CAARDSNSPLHF
TGTGCCGCCCGGGACAGTAATTCACCCCTCCACTTT
>-|TRBV7-9|TRBD1|TRBJ1-1
CASSSARGLSNTEAFF
TGTGCCAGCAGCTCGGCAAGGGGGCTTAGCAACACTGAAGCTTTCTTT
>-|TRBV3-1/TRBV3-2|TRBD1|TRBJ1-2
CASSQVSRDRDLRNYGYTF
TGTGCCAGCAGCCAAGTGAGTAGGGACAGGGACCTTAGAAACTATGGCTACACCTTC
>-|TRBV18|TRBD1|TRBJ1-6
CASSPRDRGNSPLHF
TGTGCCAGCTCACCGAGGGACAGGGGCAATTCACCCCTCCACTTT
>once|TRBV7-2|TRBD1|TRBJ1-5
CASSPTGTGNQPQHF
TGTGCCAGCAGCCCGACAGGGACGGGAAATCAGCCCCAGCATTTT
>-|TRBV6-5|TRBD1|TRBJ1-1
CASKRDRGLNTEAFF
TGTGCCAGCAAAAGGGACAGGGGTTTGAACACTGAAGCTTTCTTT
>-|TRBV7-8|TRBD1|TRBJ1-5
CASSLQGAVQPQHF
TGTGCCAGCAGCTTACAGGGGGCGGTTCAGCCCCAGCATTTT
>-|TRBV10-3|-|TRBJ1-1
CAISGYREITEAFF
TGTGCCATCAGTGGGTACAGGGAGATCACTGAAGCTTTCTTT
>once|TRBV4-2|TRBD2|TRBJ2-5
CASSRGTSGQETQYF
TGTGCCAGCAGTCGGGGGACTAGCGGACAAGAGACCCAGTACTTC
>-|TRBV9|-|TRBJ2-2
CASSVGQSNTGELFF
TGTGCCAGCAGCGTGGGCCAGTCGAACACCGGGGAGCTGTTTTTT
>-|TRBV15|-|TRBJ1-4
CATSRETESNEKLFF
TGTGCCACCAGCAGAGAGACAGAGTCCAATGAAAAACTGTTTTTT
>-|TRBV5-1|-|TRBJ1-5
CASSLYPASNQPQHF
TGCGCCAGCAGCTTATACCCTGCGTCCAATCAGCCCCAGCATTTT
>-|TRBV15|TRBD1|TRBJ1-1
CATSRPGGWDTEAFF
TGTGCCACCAGCAGACCAGGGGGCTGGGACACTGAAGCTTTCTTT
>-|TRBV5-5|TRBD1|TRBJ2-2
CASSLRDRGLVGELFF
TGTGCCAGCAGCTTGAGGGACAGGGGGTTGGTCGGGGAGCTGTTTTTT
>-|TRBV10-3|-|TRBJ2-5
CAISPTGTQETQYF
TGTGCCATCAGCCCGACAGGCACCCAAGAGACCCAGTACTTC
>once|TRBV9|TRBD1|TRBJ2-2
CASSARTGGDTGELFF
TGTGCCAGCAGCGCGCGGACAGGGGGGGACACCGGGGAGCTGTTTTTT
>-|TRBV13|TRBD2|TRBJ2-1
CASSSSGGLYNEQFF
TGTGCCAGCAGCTCTAGCGGGGGGCTATACAATGAGCAGTTCTTC
>-|TRBV24-1|-|TRBJ1-2
CATSDPDSLFYGYTF
TGTGCCACCAGTGACCCGGACAGTCTCTTCTATGGCTACACCTTC
>-|TRBV10-2|TRBD1|TRBJ2-1
CASRGTGAYNEQFF
TGCGCCAGCAGAGGGACAGGGGCCTACAATGAGCAGTTCTTC
>-|TRBV19|-|TRBJ2-5
CASSRGRIETQYF
TGTGCCAGTAGTAGAGGCCGTATCGAGACCCAGTACTTC
>-|TRBV27|TRBD2|TRBJ2-1
CASSLKMGGGQQFF
TGTGCCAGCAGTTTAAAGATGGGCGGGGGGCAGCAGTTCTTC
>-|TRBV10-2|TRBD1|TRBJ1-1
CASSERTGFYTEAFF
TGCGCCAGCAGTGAGCGGACAGGGTTTTACACTGAAGCTTTCTTT
>-|TRBV4-1|TRBD2|TRBJ2-1
CASSQAALAVGDSYNEQFF
TGCGCCAGCAGCCAAGCGGCACTAGCGGTGGGAGACTCCTACAATGAGCAGTTCTTC
>-|TRBV7-9|TRBD2|TRBJ2-1
CASSSGGDEQFF
TGTGCCAGCAGCTCCGGGGGGGATGAGCAGTTCTTC
>once|TRBV27|TRBD1|TRBJ2-7
CASSLRDRTYEQYF
TGTGCCAGCAGTTTAAGGGACAGAACCTACGAGCAGTACTTC
>-|TRBV30|TRBD2|TRBJ2-7
CAWTSGGGRHYF
TGTGCCTGGACTAGCGGGGGGGGACGGCACTACTTC
>-|TRBV18|-|TRBJ1-3
CASSPRGGFSSSGNTIYF
TGTGCCAGCTCACCACGAGGTGGGTTTTCGAGCTCTGGAAACACCATATATTTT
>-|TRBV9|-|TRBJ2-5
CASSAGTGKVETQYF
TGTGCCAGCAGCGCGGGAACGGGGAAGGTAGAGACCCAGTACTTC
>-|TRBV7-9|-|TRBJ1-2
CASRNDRFYGYTF
TGTGCCAGCAGAAACGACAGGTTCTATGGCTACACCTTC
>-|TRBV14|-|TRBJ1-2
CASSQGQSYGYTF
TGTGCCAGCAGCCAGGGGCAGAGCTATGGCTACACCTTC
>-|TRBV2|-|TRBJ1-5
CASTSQGTSPQHF
TGTGCCAGCACATCGCAGGGTACTTCCCCCCAGCATTTT
>-|TRBV30|-|TRBJ2-7
CASARVPLYEQYF
TGTGCCTCGGCGAGGGTTCCCCTCTACGAGCAGTACTTC
>-|TRBV15|-|TRBJ2-3
CATSRDHSTQYF
TGTGCCACCAGCAGAGATCACAGTACGCAGTATTTT
>-|TRBV25-1|-|TRBJ2-3
CASSGEQGSDTQYF
TGTGCCAGCAGTGGAGAACAGGGATCAGATACGCAGTATTTT
>-|TRBV10-1|-|TRBJ2-4
CASSGGTSDIQYF
TGCGCCAGCAGTGGGGGGACATCGGACATTCAGTACTTC
>-|TRBV2|-|TRBJ1-2
CASRGLRGTNYGYTF
TGTGCCAGCAGGGGATTAAGAGGGACTAACTATGGCTACACCTTC
>-|TRBV28|-|TRBJ1-1
CASSLYRDGGGTEAFF
TGTGCCAGCAGCCTTTACAGGGATGGCGGCGGCACTGAAGCTTTCTTT
>-|TRBV19|-|TRBJ1-2
CASSIHPHRTYGYTF
TGTGCCAGTAGTATTCATCCCCACAGGACCTATGGCTACACCTTC
>-|TRBV5-5|-|TRBJ2-7
CASSFTGPYEQYF
TGTGCCAGCAGCTTTACAGGTCCCTACGAGCAGTACTTC
>-|TRBV13|TRBD2|TRBJ2-5
CASSLKTSGGLMAQYF
TGTGCCAGCAGCTTAAAGACTAGCGGGGGGTTGATGGCCCAGTACTTC
>-|TRBV10-3|-|TRBJ2-5
CAISESRQQETQYF
TGTGCCATCAGTGAGTCGCGGCAGCAAGAGACCCAGTACTTC
>-|TRBV5-4|-|TRBJ2-1
CASSLRGGNEQFF
TGTGCCAGCAGCTTGAGAGGGGGCAATGAGCAGTTCTTC
>-|TRBV7-3|-|TRBJ2-7
CASSLDLGGRNEQYF
TGTGCCAGCAGCCTAGATCTCGGGGGTAGAAACGAGCAGTACTTC
>once|TRBV3-1/TRBV3-2|-|TRBJ1-5
CASSQDLNQPQHF
TGTGCCAGCAGCCAAGACCTGAATCAGCCCCAGCATTTT
>-|TRBV21-1|-|TRBJ1-2
CASCPDRDHTYGYTF
TGTGCCAGCTGCCCGGACAGGGATCATACTTATGGCTACACCTTC
>-|TRBV11-3|TRBD1|TRBJ2-3
CASSSSWDSLGTDTQYF
TGTGCCAGCAGCTCTAGCTGGGACAGCCTGGGAACAGATACGCAGTATTTT
>-|TRBV19|TRBD1|TRBJ2-3
CASNRGADTQYF
TGTGCCAGCAACAGGGGGGCAGATACGCAGTATTTT
>-|TRBV5-1|TRBD1|TRBJ1-2
CASSPHISTGEGYTF
TGCGCCAGCAGCCCCCACATCTCTACAGGGGAAGGCTACACCTTC
>-|TRBV5-3|TRBD1|TRBJ2-6
CARPKPGQGILPQSGANVLTF
TGTGCCAGACCCAAACCGGGACAGGGGATATTGCCCCAATCTGGGGCCAACGTCCTGACTTTC
>few|TRBV27|-|TRBJ1-2
CASSFTSANYGYTF
TGTGCCAGCAGTTTTACTAGCGCCAACTATGGCTACACCTTC
>-|TRBV10-2|TRBD1|TRBJ2-1
CASKGTGGIGEQFF
TGCGCCAGCAAGGGGACAGGGGGAATAGGGGAGCAGTTCTTC
>-|TRBV3-1/TRBV3-2|-|TRBJ1-2
CASSPYPQNYGYTF
TGTGCCAGCAGCCCCTACCCACAGAATTATGGCTACACCTTC